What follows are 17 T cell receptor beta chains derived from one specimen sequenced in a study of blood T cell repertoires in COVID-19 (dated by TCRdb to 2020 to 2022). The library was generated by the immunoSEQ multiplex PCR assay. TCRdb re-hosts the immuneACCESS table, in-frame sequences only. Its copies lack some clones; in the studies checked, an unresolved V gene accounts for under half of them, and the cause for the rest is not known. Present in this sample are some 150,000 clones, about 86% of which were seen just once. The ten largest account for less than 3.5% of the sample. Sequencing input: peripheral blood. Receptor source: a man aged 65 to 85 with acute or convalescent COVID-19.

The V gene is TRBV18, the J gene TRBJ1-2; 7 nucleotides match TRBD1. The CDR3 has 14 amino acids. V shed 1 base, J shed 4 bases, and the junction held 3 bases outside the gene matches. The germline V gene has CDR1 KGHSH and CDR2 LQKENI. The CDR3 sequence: CASSPRTGVYGYTF. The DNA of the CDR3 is TGTGCCAGCTCACCACGAACAGGGGTCTATGGCTACACCTTC. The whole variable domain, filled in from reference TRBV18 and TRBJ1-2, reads NAGVMQNPRHLVRRRGQEARLRCSPMKGHSHVYWYRQLPEEGLKFMVYLQKENIIDESGMPKERFSAEFPKEGPSILRIQQVVRGDSAAYFCASSPRTGVYGYTFGSGTRLTVV.

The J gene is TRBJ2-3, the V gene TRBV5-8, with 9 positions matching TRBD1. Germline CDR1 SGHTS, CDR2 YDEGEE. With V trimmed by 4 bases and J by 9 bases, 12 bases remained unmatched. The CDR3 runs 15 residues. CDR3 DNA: TGTGCCAGCAGCCAGGACAGGGGAGTCCGAGTGACGCAGTATTTT. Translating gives CASSQDRGVRVTQYF.

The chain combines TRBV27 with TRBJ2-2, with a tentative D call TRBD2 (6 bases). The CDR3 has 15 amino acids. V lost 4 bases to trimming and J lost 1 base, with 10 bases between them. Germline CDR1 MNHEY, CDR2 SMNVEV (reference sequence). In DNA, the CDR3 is TGTGCCAGCAGTTCCCGGGAGCAGAACACCGGGGAGCTGTTTTTT. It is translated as CASSSREQNTGELFF.

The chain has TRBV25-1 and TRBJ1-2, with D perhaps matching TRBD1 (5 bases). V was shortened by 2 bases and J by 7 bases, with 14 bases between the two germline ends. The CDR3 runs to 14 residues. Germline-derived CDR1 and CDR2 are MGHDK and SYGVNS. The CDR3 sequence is CASSETGVRGGYTF. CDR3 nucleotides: TGTGCCAGCAGTGAAACGGGGGTTCGGGGTGGCTACACCTTC.

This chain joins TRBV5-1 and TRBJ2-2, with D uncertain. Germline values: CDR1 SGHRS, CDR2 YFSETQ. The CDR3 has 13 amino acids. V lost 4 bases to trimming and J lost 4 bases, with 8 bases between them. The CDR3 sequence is CASSLEFTGELFF. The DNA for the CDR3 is TGCGCCAGCAGCCTAGAGTTCACCGGGGAGCTGTTTTTT.

CDR3: CASSWGTSGSDTGELFF. The CDR3 DNA is TGTGCCAGCAGCTGGGGGACTAGCGGGAGCGACACCGGGGAGCTGTTTTTT. The chain is built from TRBV7-3 and TRBJ2-2; 14 bases are shared with TRBD2. Germline values: CDR1 SGHTA, CDR2 FQGTGA. Losses at the gene ends were 4 bases for V and 3 bases for J; bases not matched to a gene: 4. CDR3 size: 17 residues.

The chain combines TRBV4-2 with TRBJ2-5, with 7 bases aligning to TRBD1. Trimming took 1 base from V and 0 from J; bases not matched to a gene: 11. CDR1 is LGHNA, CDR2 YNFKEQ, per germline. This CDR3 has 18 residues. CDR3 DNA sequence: TGTGCCAGCAGCCAAGGTTCTTTTCGGGACAGCAACCAAGAGACCCAGTACTTC. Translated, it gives CASSQGSFRDSNQETQYF.

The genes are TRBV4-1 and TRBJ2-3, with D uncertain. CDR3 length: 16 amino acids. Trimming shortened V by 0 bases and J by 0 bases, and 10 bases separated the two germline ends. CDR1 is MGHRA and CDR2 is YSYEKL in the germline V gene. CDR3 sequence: CASSQESDLSTDTQYF. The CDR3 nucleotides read TGCGCCAGCAGCCAAGAATCCGATCTAAGCACAGATACGCAGTATTTT.

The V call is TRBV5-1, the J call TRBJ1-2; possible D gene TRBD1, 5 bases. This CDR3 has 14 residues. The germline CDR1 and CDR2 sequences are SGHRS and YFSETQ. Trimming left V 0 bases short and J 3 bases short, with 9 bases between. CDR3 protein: CASSLDARDYGYTF. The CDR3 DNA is TGCGCCAGCAGCTTGGACGCCAGGGACTATGGCTACACCTTC.

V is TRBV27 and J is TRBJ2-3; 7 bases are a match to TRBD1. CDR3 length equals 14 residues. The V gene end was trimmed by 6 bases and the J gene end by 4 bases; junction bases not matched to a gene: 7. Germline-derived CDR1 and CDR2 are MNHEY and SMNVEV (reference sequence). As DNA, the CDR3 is TGTGCCAGCAGACTACAGGGGCGGTCAGATACGCAGTATTTT. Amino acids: CASRLQGRSDTQYF.

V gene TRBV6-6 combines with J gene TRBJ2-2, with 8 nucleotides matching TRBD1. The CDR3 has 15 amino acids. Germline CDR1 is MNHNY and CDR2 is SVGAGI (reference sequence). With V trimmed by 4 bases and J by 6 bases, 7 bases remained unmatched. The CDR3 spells CASSWETGVSGELFF. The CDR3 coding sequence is TGTGCCAGCAGTTGGGAGACAGGGGTCTCCGGGGAGCTGTTTTTT.

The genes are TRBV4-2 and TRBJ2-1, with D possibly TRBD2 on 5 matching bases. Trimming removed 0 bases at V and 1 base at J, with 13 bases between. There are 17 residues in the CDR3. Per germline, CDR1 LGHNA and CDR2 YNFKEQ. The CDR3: CASSQEGRGPSYNEQFF. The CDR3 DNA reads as TGTGCCAGCAGCCAAGAAGGTCGAGGGCCGTCCTACAATGAGCAGTTCTTC.

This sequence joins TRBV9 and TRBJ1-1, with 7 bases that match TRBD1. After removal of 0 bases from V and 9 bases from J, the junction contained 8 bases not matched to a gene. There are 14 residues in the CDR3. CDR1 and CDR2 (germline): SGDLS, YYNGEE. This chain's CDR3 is CASSVASTGFKAFF. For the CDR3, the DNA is TGTGCCAGCAGCGTAGCCTCGACAGGGTTCAAAGCTTTCTTT. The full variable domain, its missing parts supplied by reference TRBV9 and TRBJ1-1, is DSGVTQTPKHLITATGQRVTLRCSPRSGDLSVYWYQQSLDQGLQFLIQYYNGEERAKGNILERFSAQQFPDLHSELNLSSLELGDSALYFCASSVASTGFKAFFGQGTRLTVV.

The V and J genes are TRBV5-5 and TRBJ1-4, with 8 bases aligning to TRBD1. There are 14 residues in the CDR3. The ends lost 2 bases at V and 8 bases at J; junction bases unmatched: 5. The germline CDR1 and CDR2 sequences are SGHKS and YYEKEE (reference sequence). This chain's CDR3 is CASSFGQGREKLFF. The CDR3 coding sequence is TGTGCCAGCAGCTTTGGACAGGGTCGGGAAAAACTGTTTTTT.

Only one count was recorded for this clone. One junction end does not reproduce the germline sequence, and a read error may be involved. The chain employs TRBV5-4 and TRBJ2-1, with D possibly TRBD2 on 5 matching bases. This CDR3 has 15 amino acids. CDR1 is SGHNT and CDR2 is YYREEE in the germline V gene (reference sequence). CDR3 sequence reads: CASGLRGSSYNEQFF. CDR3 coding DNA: TGTGCCAGCGGCTTACGTGGGAGCTCCTACAATGAGCAGTTCTTC.

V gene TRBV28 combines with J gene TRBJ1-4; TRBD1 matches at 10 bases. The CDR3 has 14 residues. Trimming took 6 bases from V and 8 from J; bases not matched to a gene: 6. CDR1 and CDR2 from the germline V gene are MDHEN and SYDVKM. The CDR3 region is CASSLGGQGEKLFF. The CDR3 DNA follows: TGTGCCAGCAGCCTGGGGGGACAGGGGGAAAAACTGTTTTTT.

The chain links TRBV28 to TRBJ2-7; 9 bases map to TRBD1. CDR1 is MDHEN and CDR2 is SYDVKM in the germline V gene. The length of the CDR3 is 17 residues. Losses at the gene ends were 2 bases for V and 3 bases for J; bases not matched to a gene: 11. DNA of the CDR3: TGTGCCAGCAGTTTACTTCTTCCCCCGACAGGGGGCTACGAGCAGTACTTC. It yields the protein CASSLLLPPTGGYEQYF. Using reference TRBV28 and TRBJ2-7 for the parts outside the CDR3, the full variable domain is DVKVTQSSRYLVKRTGEKVFLECVQDMDHENMFWYRQDPGLGLRLIYFSYDVKMKEKGDIPEGYSVSREKKERFSLILESASTNQTSMYLCASSLLLPPTGGYEQYFGPGTRLTVT.